This passage covers 24 T cell receptor beta chains from one sample sequenced in a study of T cell clonality in common variable immunodeficiency. Study-level results: In common variable immunodeficiency, TCR beta chains reportedly carried fewer deletions and N-nucleotide insertions.

These receptors' antigens are unknown. Data came from immunoSEQ multiplex PCR; TCRdb stores just in-frame clones and leaves some out. The sample includes more than 35,000 clones, none of them occurring once. The specimen was peripheral blood mononuclear cells. The receptors stem from a human donor with common variable immunodeficiency.

This clone was found many times. The read stops 3 residues short of the end of the CDR3; the missing end is completed from the germline J gene. The chain has TRBV30 and TRBJ2-2, with D unresolved. The CDR3 length is 16 residues. V was clipped by 2 bases and J by 0 bases, with 13 bases between them. CDR1 is GTSNPN, CDR2 SVGIG, per germline (reference sequence). The CDR3 sequence: CAWSYSGTPNTGELFF. The CDR3 bases that were read are TGTGCCTGGAGTTACAGTGGCACCCCGAACACCGGGGAG.

This clone was counted many times. The DNA ends 3 residues before the CDR3 does, and the rest of the CDR3 is filled in from the germline J gene. The rearrangement uses TRBV10-3 and TRBJ2-7; tentatively, D is TRBD1 (5 bases). This CDR3 comprises 12 residues. Germline CDR1 ENHRY, CDR2 SYGVKD. Trimming removed 3 bases at V and 6 bases at J, with 9 bases between. The CDR3 sequence: CAISDRAIEQYF. The sequenced CDR3 bases are TGTGCCATCAGTGACAGGGCGATCGAG.

A note on this clone: The CDR3 end lies 3 residues beyond the end of the read and is filled in from the germline J gene. The V call is TRBV2, the J call TRBJ2-7, with TRBD1 matching over 7 bases. The germline V gene encodes CDR1 SNHLY and CDR2 FYNNEI. V trimming: 7 bases; J trimming: 6 bases; junction bases outside the gene matches: 9. The CDR3 extends over 13 amino acids. This chain's CDR3 is CASTYGQDPEQYF. CDR3 DNA, as far as it was read: TGTGCCAGCACCTACGGACAGGACCCCGAG.

This clone was observed a handful of times. Read coverage stops 3 residues before the CDR3 terminus; the germline J gene supplies the remainder. The chain is built from TRBV19 and TRBJ2-3; a possible D gene is TRBD2 (6 bases). Trimming pared 3 bases from V and 5 bases from J, leaving 18 bases between. The CDR3 extends over 16 amino acids. Germline-derived CDR1 and CDR2 are LNHDA and SQIVND (reference sequence). The sequenced part of the CDR3 DNA is TGTGCCAGTAGTATGGTTGGGACTGGGCTGGGAGATACG. Translated, it gives CASSMVGTGLGDT. The entire CDR3 protein reads CASSMVGTGLGDTQYF. The full variable domain, rest sourced from reference TRBV19 and TRBJ2-3, is DGGITQSPKYLFRKEGQNVTLSCEQNLNHDAMYWYRQDPGQGLRLIYYSQIVNDFQKGDIAEGYSVSREKKESFPLTVTSAQKNPTAFYLCASSMVGTGLGDTQYFGPGTRLTVL.

As to this clone: From the germline J gene comes the end of the CDR3, since the read stops 3 residues before it. The genes are TRBV18 and TRBJ2-3; 9 bases fit TRBD2. CDR3 length: 15 amino acids. Germline V lookup: CDR1 KGHSH, CDR2 LQKENI. The V gene end was trimmed by 3 bases and the J gene end by 4 bases; junction bases not matched to a gene: 5. CDR3 sequence reads: CASSPGRGGPDTQYF. The part of the CDR3 DNA that was read is TGTGCCAGCTCACCGGGGCGGGGGGGCCCAGATACG.

In the case of this clone: The read terminates 3 residues ahead of where the CDR3 ends, so the germline J gene completes it. The chain has TRBV20-1 and TRBJ2-3; D not certain. There are 10 residues in the CDR3. Looked up from germline, CDR1 is DFQATT and CDR2 is SNEGSKA (reference sequence). The CDR3 spells CSAPLGPQYF. CDR3 DNA, as far as it was read: TGCAGTGCTCCCCTAGGTCCG.

This clone appeared many times. CDR3 sequence reads: CASRTGQSLNTEAFF. Partial CDR3 DNA: TGCGCCAGCAGAACCGGACAGAGCTTGAACACTGAA. This chain links TRBV5-1 with TRBJ1-1; D might be TRBD1 (6 bases). The observed sequence ends 3 residues before the CDR3 terminus, with the missing tail filled in from the germline J gene. Germline V gene sequence: CDR1 SGHRS, CDR2 YFSETQ. This CDR3 comprises 15 residues. The V end was cut by 5 bases, the J end by 0 bases, with 14 bases between.

This clone came up a few times. Read coverage stops 3 residues before the CDR3 terminus; the germline J gene supplies the remainder. This chain connects TRBV19 to TRBJ2-7, with D unresolved. Per the germline V gene, CDR1 is LNHDA and CDR2 is SQIVND (reference sequence). V shed 3 bases and J shed 1 base, with 10 bases lying between them. The CDR3 totals 14 residues. The sequenced CDR3 bases are TGTGCCAGTAGTATTGGAGCGCTGTCCTACGAG. Amino acids: CASSIGALSYE. The entire CDR3 reads CASSIGALSYEQYF.

This clone was seen many times. The observed sequence ends 3 residues before the CDR3 terminus, with the missing tail filled in from the germline J gene. The V and J genes are TRBV18 and TRBJ2-5; TRBD1 matches at 7 bases. The length of the CDR3 is 14 residues. The germline gives CDR1 KGHSH, CDR2 LQKENI. Trimming cost V 5 bases and J 1 base; bases outside gene matches: 4. The CDR3 here is CASSFGQVQETQYF. CDR3 bases read: TGTGCCAGCTCATTCGGACAGGTCCAAGAGACC.

At least ten counts were recorded for this clone. The read is 3 residues too short to cover the CDR3 end, so that end is filled in from the germline J gene. The J gene is TRBJ1-1, the V gene TRBV18; 9 nucleotides agree with TRBD1. Germline-derived CDR1 and CDR2 are KGHSH and LQKENI. V shed 3 bases and J 6 bases; nucleotides not matched to a gene: 11. This CDR3 comprises 16 residues. CDR3 DNA (partial): TGTGCCAGCTCACCCCTCACCGGGACAGGGAGCGCTGAA. It yields the protein CASSPLTGTGSAE. The entire CDR3 protein is CASSPLTGTGSAEAFF.

The table lists this clone with many counts. The observed sequence ends 3 residues before the CDR3 terminus, with the missing tail filled in from the germline J gene. The chain uses TRBV18 and TRBJ1-1, with 7 bases aligning to TRBD1. Germline V CDR1 and CDR2: KGHSH, LQKENI. V lost 3 bases, J lost 5 bases, and 12 bases stayed unmatched. The CDR3 loop spans 16 amino acids. The CDR3: CASSPRIQGGETEAFF. CDR3 bases read: TGTGCCAGCTCACCTCGGATCCAGGGGGGCGAGACTGAA.

This clone was counted many times. Coverage ceases 3 residues before the CDR3 finishes, and the germline J gene fills in the end. V gene TRBV19 combines with J gene TRBJ2-4, with 9 bases aligning to TRBD2. The CDR3 extends over 19 amino acids. Per germline, CDR1 LNHDA and CDR2 SQIVND (reference sequence). With 4 bases clipped from V and 1 base from J, the junction kept 14 bases outside the gene matches. CDR3 in amino acids: CASSRVGVAGDSAKNIQYF. The DNA read from the CDR3 is TGTGCCAGTAGTAGGGTGGGGGTAGCGGGAGATTCTGCCAAAAACATT.

This clone came up a few times. The read terminates 3 residues ahead of where the CDR3 ends, so the germline J gene completes it. This chain connects TRBV30 to TRBJ2-7, with D unresolved. V was clipped by 4 bases and J by 4 bases, with 11 bases between them. CDR3 length: 12 amino acids. Germline V CDR1 and CDR2: GTSNPN, SVGIG (reference sequence). CDR3 DNA (partial): TGTGCCTGGACCTCCGGTAATTACGAG. Encoded protein: CAWTSGNYE. In full, the CDR3 is CAWTSGNYEQYF.

This clone was picked up many times. The CDR3 goes on 3 residues after the read ends, and that part is filled in from the germline J gene. This sequence joins TRBV28 and TRBJ2-5; D might be TRBD2 (6 bases). The V end was cut by 7 bases, the J end by 5 bases, with 17 bases between. Germline lookup yields CDR1 MDHEN and CDR2 SYDVKM. This CDR3 comprises 14 residues. This chain's CDR3 is CASKQNGGRETQYF. The sequenced part of the CDR3 DNA is TGTGCCAGCAAACAAAACGGGGGAAGGGAGACC.

Turning to this clone: With the read ending 3 residues before the CDR3 end, the germline J gene is used to fill in that end. The chain is built from TRBV5-5 and TRBJ2-7; the match to TRBD2 covers 7 bases. Germline trimming cut 4 bases from V and 6 bases from J; bases unmatched to any gene: 4. CDR1 SGHKS and CDR2 YYEKEE come from the germline V gene (reference sequence). The CDR3 is made up of 12 amino acids. CDR3 sequence: CASSAGLGEQYF. Partial CDR3 DNA: TGTGCCAGCAGCGCCGGACTAGGCGAG.

This clone was detected a few times. The read ends 3 residues early relative to the CDR3; the germline J gene fills the gap. The chain is built from TRBV19 and TRBJ2-1; 14 positions agree with TRBD2. Germline CDR1 and CDR2: LNHDA and SQIVND (reference sequence). The CDR3 totals 19 residues. V lost 3 bases and J lost 2; bases outside the gene matches: 9. Partial CDR3 DNA: TGTGCCAGTAGTATCGGGGTGACTAGCGGGGGGGGAACCTACAATGAG. Translating gives CASSIGVTSGGGTYNE. The complete CDR3 protein is CASSIGVTSGGGTYNEQFF.

A note on this clone: The read is 3 residues too short to cover the CDR3 end, so that end is filled in from the germline J gene. The gene calls are TRBV7-2 and TRBJ2-3; D remains ambiguous. The CDR3 is 12 residues long. Per germline, CDR1 SGHTA and CDR2 FQGNSA. Trimming left V 5 bases short and J 2 bases short, with 5 bases between. The CDR3 sequence: CASSRYTDTQYF. CDR3 DNA, as far as it was read: TGTGCCAGCAGCCGTTACACAGATACG.

This clone has at least ten counts. The covered CDR3 bases are TGCGCCAGCAGCTTCGACAGTGCCAATCAGCCC. This sequence encodes CASSFDSANQP. From start to end, the CDR3 is CASSFDSANQPQHF. The gene calls are TRBV5-1 and TRBJ1-5; D might be TRBD1 (5 bases). The sequence runs out 3 residues before the end of the CDR3; the remainder is reconstructed from the germline J gene. V was trimmed by 2 bases and J by 3 bases, leaving 9 bases between them. CDR1 and CDR2 (germline): SGHRS, YFSETQ. This CDR3 comprises 14 residues.

This clone was picked up many times. The CDR3 is cut off 3 residues early in the read; its end comes from the germline J gene. V and J are TRBV6-2 or TRBV6-3 and TRBJ1-5; perhaps TRBD1 as D (5 bases). V lost 2 bases to trimming and J lost 5 bases, with 10 bases between them. The V gene's germline CDR1 is MNHEY and CDR2 SVGEGT. The CDR3 has 14 amino acids. This CDR3 is CASSYGADYQPQHF. The CDR3 bases that were read are TGTGCCAGCAGTTACGGGGCAGATTATCAGCCC.

This clone was counted between two and nine times. The read ends 3 residues shy of where the CDR3 ends; the end is completed using the germline J gene. The chain employs TRBV5-6 and TRBJ1-4, with D possibly TRBD1 on 6 matching bases. The germline V and J ends were trimmed by 4 bases and 5 bases, with 12 bases remaining between them. The germline CDR1 and CDR2 sequences are SGHDT and YYEEEE. This CDR3 contains 14 residues. CDR3 residues: CASSPQGGNEKLFF. The part of the CDR3 DNA that was read is TGTGCCAGCAGCCCACAGGGAGGAAATGAAAAA.

In its sample, this clone was seen many times. Read sequence stops 3 residues before the CDR3 end, and the germline J gene provides the missing end. V and J are TRBV2 and TRBJ1-6, with a weak D call TRBD1 (6 bases). V shed 6 bases and J shed 10 bases, with 16 bases lying between them. The germline CDR1 and CDR2 sequences are SNHLY and FYNNEI. The CDR3 runs 14 residues. The CDR3 sequence is CASSDEGGRSPLHF. Incomplete CDR3 DNA: TGTGCCAGCAGCGATGAGGGGGGGCGATCACCC.

In its sample, this clone was seen many times. The read terminates 3 residues ahead of where the CDR3 ends, so the germline J gene completes it. This chain uses TRBV5-1 with TRBJ1-4, with D possibly TRBD1 on 6 matching bases. Germline CDR1 and CDR2: SGHRS and YFSETQ. The CDR3 spans 15 residues. Trimming took 0 bases from V and 7 from J, leaving 13 bases between them. The CDR3 reads CASSLALGAAEKLFF. The CDR3 DNA, read in part, is TGCGCCAGCAGCTTGGCATTGGGGGCCGCTGAAAAA.

The CDR3 loop is CASENSGSRSDTQYF. The covered CDR3 bases are TGTGCCAGCGAAAACAGCGGGAGTAGGTCAGATACG. V and J are TRBV5-6 and TRBJ2-3, with 8 bases that match TRBD2. The read halts 3 residues ahead of the CDR3 end, with the missing end drawn from the germline J gene. The germline CDR1 and CDR2 sequences are SGHDT and YYEEEE. The CDR3 length is 15 residues. The junction had 11 bases not matched to a gene; V was cut back by 7 bases and J by 4 bases.

This clone was recorded many times. The read falls 3 residues short of the CDR3 end, and the missing part is taken from the germline J gene. This chain links TRBV6-2 or TRBV6-3 with TRBJ2-4; D perhaps matches TRBD1 (6 bases). Germline V CDR1 and CDR2: MNHEY, SVGEGT. The CDR3 loop spans 13 amino acids. V lost 8 bases and J 2 bases, leaving 10 bases between the germline ends. CDR3 DNA, as far as it was read: TGTGCCAGCCAGGGGCTGACCAAAAACATT. Its translation: CASQGLTKNI. The full CDR3 is CASQGLTKNIQYF.